This T cell receptor beta chain was obtained from a study of blood T cell repertoires in COVID-19 (dated by TCRdb to 2018 to 2020). A note on the overall study: Samples from collaborators originated in the United States, Italy and Spain and spanned both the acute and convalescent phases of COVID-19. The prospective study material was composed of cDNA or gDNA derived from T cells, B-cell-depleted T cells, or PBMCs. Deeply sampled blood TCRbeta repertoires from subjects exposed to, actively infected with, or recovered from COVID-19 were included in the dataset. The repertoires were released in a freely available public database intended as a resource for research on the immune response to SARS-CoV-2. The samples were drawn from two sources: the first 160 participants of the ongoing ImmuneRACE study, and about 1,300 subjects contributed by 6 global collaborators. Nearly every sample came with metadata listing a de-identified subject ID, COVID-19 status, age in years and sex. Where available, HLA class I and class II types were taken from metadata supplied by the sample provider and were not determined by assay-based typing. Broad study findings and their caveats: The quantity of clinical and demographic metadata differed by source and by participant and was supplied without curation.

Concerning this clone itself: The antigen it recognizes is unknown. No much larger clone is present one base from it, and per-base qualities are unavailable.

The collaborating institutions used their own protocols to collect whole blood in K2EDTA tubes. For TCRbeta analysis, collaborators shipped samples in one of three forms: frozen whole blood, isolated PBMCs, or DNA extracted from either of those sample types. TCRbeta CDR3 regions were amplified from genomic DNA using the immunoSEQ Assay, a bias-controlled multiplex PCR. The study's own analysis went as follows. The number of nucleated cells in each sample was estimated from the amplification of reference gene primers within the assay. Sequence reads were collapsed and filtered to measure the absolute abundance of every unique TCRbeta CDR3 rearrangement. For each sample, productive Simpson clonality was calculated by taking the square root of Simpson's diversity index across productive rearrangements. Imported from immuneACCESS, the table was reduced by TCRdb to in-frame sequences with V and J called. These copies leave out some clones; in studies compared against another copy, an unresolved V gene accounts for under half, and the cause of the remainder is not known. The DNA was the basis for D and trimming; V, J and clone size are from that table. The sample table contains about 140,000 clones; only one count was recorded for approximately 85% of them. The ten largest clones capture 2% to 3% of the sample.

The germline V gene provides CDR1 KGHDR and CDR2 SFDVKD. From V the trimming removes 4 bases and from J it removes 0 bases, while the gene matches leave 17 bases of the junction unaccounted for. Inclusive of the bounding cysteine and phenylalanine, the CDR3 is 20 residues long. Only the CDR3 DNA stays, 60 bases, in frame from base 1. The sequence is built from TRBV24-1 and TRBJ2-1, and 7 junctional nucleotides match TRBD2. The sequenced sample consisted of peripheral blood. The origin of this receptor is a human donor with acute or convalescent COVID-19. The donor label of this sample is uncertain. The CDR3 reads CATSDRGVTEGKGSYNEQFF. Here is the DNA: TGTGCCACCAGTGACCGGGGGGTTACTGAGGGGAAAGGCTCCTACAATGAGCAGTTCTTC.